These 6 T cell receptor beta chains share one sample of origin, sequenced in a study of shared clonotypes between healthy human individuals. The assay was immunoSEQ multiplex PCR, and TCRdb's table has in-frame clones only and misses some. The sample carries some 1.4 million clones, around 97% recorded once. The sample taken for sequencing was naive CD4+ T cells sorted from blood. As to subset: CD45RA+ positively selected. The receptors stem from a man younger than 40 in good health.

The chain is built from TRBV7-2 and TRBJ2-5, with 9 bases fitting TRBD1. CDR3 length: 14 amino acids. Per the germline V gene, CDR1 is SGHTA and CDR2 is FQGNSA. V was clipped by 5 bases and J by 5 bases; unmatched bases: 6. CDR3 sequence (DNA): TGTGCCAGCAGCCGGGACAGGGCTACGGAGACCCAGTACTTC. Encoded protein: CASSRDRATETQYF.

The rearrangement joins TRBV29-1 to TRBJ2-2, with no clear D. Germline lookup yields CDR1 SQVTM and CDR2 ANQGSEA. The V gene lost 4 bases and the J gene lost 4 bases, with 4 bases spanning the gap. The CDR3 has 11 residues. The DNA for the CDR3 is TGCAGCGTTGCTTTCACCGGGGAGCTGTTTTTT. Its protein product is CSVAFTGELFF.

V is TRBV28 and J is TRBJ2-3, with TRBD1 identical over 7 bases. J was trimmed by 1 base and V by 5 bases; bases with no gene match: 9. CDR3 size: 16 residues. Germline-derived CDR1 and CDR2 are MDHEN and SYDVKM. CDR3 sequence (DNA): TGTGCCAGCAGTCCCAAGACAGGGCACGGCACAGATACGCAGTATTTT. This gives the protein CASSPKTGHGTDTQYF.

This clone has just one count. J is TRBJ1-5 and V is TRBV28; no firm D call. CDR1 MDHEN and CDR2 SYDVKM come from the germline V gene. The V end lost 7 bases, the J end lost 4 bases, and 8 bases lay between the germline ends. This CDR3 has 12 amino acids. The CDR3 here is CASTEPNQPQHF. CDR3 nucleotide sequence: TGTGCCAGCACTGAGCCGAATCAGCCCCAGCATTTT.

V usage is TRBV18 and J usage is TRBJ1-2; 10 positions match TRBD1. This CDR3 has 15 residues. The germline V gene has CDR1 KGHSH and CDR2 LQKENI. The trim removed 4 bases at V and 0 bases at J, leaving 2 bases unmatched. The CDR3, as DNA: TGTGCCAGCTCACGACAGGGGGCGGCTAACTATGGCTACACCTTC. Translation gives CASSRQGAANYGYTF.

The rearrangement links TRBV9 to TRBJ2-5, with D perhaps matching TRBD2 (6 bases). V lost 0 bases and J lost 5, with 8 bases in between. Looked up from germline, CDR1 is SGDLS and CDR2 is YYNGEE. This CDR3 contains 13 residues. CDR3 amino acids: CASSVGGIETQYF. In DNA, the CDR3 is TGTGCCAGCAGCGTAGGCGGGATTGAGACCCAGTACTTC.